The present TCR beta chain was sequenced within a study of PD-1 blockade in classical Hodgkin lymphoma. Overall study results and limits: Healthy donors were reported to have higher baseline TCR diversity than newly diagnosed patients.

A remark on this clone: The target antigen is unknown.

All the patients suffered relapse after autologous stem cell transplantation, and brentuximab vedotin exposure differed. The length of the CDR3 is 17 residues. Assay: immunoSEQ multiplex PCR; the TCRdb copy retains only in-frame clones and omits some. The sample consists of tens of thousands of clones, around 85% of them appearing once. The starting material was peripheral blood mononuclear cells (PBMCs), obtained at baseline. This sequence joins TRBV21-1 and TRBJ2-3; TRBD2, the D gene given by the table, was not confirmed from the DNA. TRBV21-1 is a recognized pseudogene. The sequence came from a human donor with classical Hodgkin lymphoma. The chain's CDR3 is CASRSRIREIDTDTQYF. DNA of the CDR3: TGTGCCAGCAGGTCAAGGATCCGGGAAATCGACACAGATACGCAGTATTTT.